The 21 T cell receptor beta chains below come from one sample, sequenced in a study of regulatory T cells in long-lasting Graves disease. Time point meaning: persistent/refractory GD, antithyroid drugs over 5 years with positive TRAb. There was RNA extracted from PBMCs, and the TCR library was made from it. In building TCR beta libraries, iRepertoire HTBI primers were used together with Arm-PCR of CDR3 regions. TCRdb ran MiXCR on the multiplex PCR reads and lists one entry per CDR3 protein. The table shows roughly 700,000 distinct CDR3 sequences, with 30% occurring only once. This sample comprised peripheral blood mononuclear cells (PBMCs), obtained when the disease was refractory, from a patient treated with antithyroid drugs. The receptors originated from a female donor with Graves disease.

This chain's CDR3 is CASRGGGQVETQYF. In DNA form, the CDR3 reads TGTGCCAGCAGGGGGGGGGGCCAGGTAGAGACCCAGTACTTC. The chain recombines TRBV6-1 with TRBJ2-5; D perhaps matches TRBD2 (7 bases). Germline-derived CDR1 and CDR2 are MNHNS and SASEGT. The CDR3 has 14 residues. The V gene lost 6 bases and the J gene lost 4 bases, with 15 bases spanning the gap.

This clonotype was seen repeatedly, ten times or more. The chain uses TRBV12-3 or TRBV12-4 and TRBJ1-2; the match to TRBD1 covers 8 bases. This CDR3 spans 19 amino acids. J lost 2 bases, V lost 2 bases, and 16 bases had no gene match. The CDR3 is CASSLSFLDRESRNYGYTF. The CDR3 coding sequence is TGTGCCAGCAGTTTATCGTTCCTGGACAGGGAGTCAAGAAACTATGGCTACACCTTC.

This clonotype was detected only a few times. The gene calls are TRBV6-1 and TRBJ2-5; TRBD1 or TRBD2 may be the D gene (5 bases each). Deletions cut 6 bases from V and 1 base from J, with 12 bases between. This CDR3 is built from 14 residues. CDR1 and CDR2 from the germline V gene are MNHNS and SASEGT. DNA for the CDR3: TGTGCCAGCAGCGAACCCGGGGCCCAAGAGACCCAGTACTTC. The encoded protein is CASSEPGAQETQYF.

This chain uses TRBV4-2 with TRBJ1-2; 7 positions agree with TRBD1. There are 15 residues in the CDR3. Germline loops: CDR1 LGHNA, CDR2 YNFKEQ. V trimming: 2 bases; J trimming: 2 bases; junction bases outside the gene matches: 5. As DNA, the CDR3 is TGTGCCAGCAGCCAAAAGACAGGGTTGAACTATGGCTACACCTTC. Protein: CASSQKTGLNYGYTF.

The J gene is TRBJ1-6, the V gene TRBV2; D not resolved. V was clipped by 2 bases and J by 7 bases, with 9 bases between them. Germline CDR1 and CDR2: SNHLY and FYNNEI. The CDR3 covers 14 residues. The CDR3 is CASSETLRNSPLHF. CDR3 coding DNA: TGTGCCAGCAGTGAAACGCTCCGGAATTCACCCCTCCACTTT.

This clonotype was seen only a few times. The chain joins TRBV30 to TRBJ1-1; 7 bases match TRBD1. Germline CDR1 is GTSNPN and CDR2 is SVGIG (reference sequence). CDR3 length: 12 residues. J gave up 11 bases and V 3 bases, and 9 bases lay outside the gene matches. In DNA, the CDR3 is TGTGCCTGGAGCGCCAACACAGGGGTTGCTTTCTTT. Protein sequence: CAWSANTGVAFF.

This clonotype appeared a few times. The CDR3 DNA reads TGTGCCAGCAGAAAAACAGGGCTAACTGAAGCTTTCTTT. This encodes CASRKTGLTEAFF. This chain connects TRBV3-1 to TRBJ1-1; TRBD1 is a possible D gene (6 bases). CDR1 and CDR2 (germline): LGHDT, YNNKEL (reference sequence). This CDR3 is built from 13 residues. Trimming shortened V by 6 bases and J by 5 bases, and 13 bases separated the two germline ends.

This rearrangement joins TRBV5-6 to TRBJ1-2; D is perhaps TRBD1 (5 bases). There are 16 residues in the CDR3. V dropped 0 bases and J dropped 0 bases, with 12 bases sitting between them. The germline V gene encodes CDR1 SGHDT and CDR2 YYEEEE. DNA for the CDR3: TGTGCCAGCAGCTTGGGTTCCGACAGAGCTAACTATGGCTACACCTTC. This sequence encodes CASSLGSDRANYGYTF.

The sample holds many counts of this clonotype. The chain links TRBV27 to TRBJ2-5; 10 bases map to TRBD2. V gave up 4 bases and J gave up 4 bases; unmatched junction bases: 6. This CDR3 has 15 amino acids. CDR1 is MNHEY, CDR2 SMNVEV, per germline (reference sequence). CDR3 protein: CASSWASGSGETQYF. The CDR3 bases are TGTGCCAGCAGTTGGGCTAGCGGGAGCGGAGAGACCCAGTACTTC.

This clonotype was found a few times. The genes are TRBV9 and TRBJ2-7, with 8 bases aligning to TRBD2. J lost 2 bases, V lost 0 bases, and 1 base had no gene match. Germline V CDR1 and CDR2: SGDLS, YYNGEE. The CDR3 contains 14 residues. The CDR3 DNA reads TGTGCCAGCAGCGTAGGAGCGGGGGCCTACGAGCAGTACTTC. It is translated as CASSVGAGAYEQYF.

The chain has TRBV5-1 and TRBJ2-1; 11 nucleotides agree with TRBD2. The junction had 6 bases not matched to a gene; V was cut back by 0 bases and J by 7 bases. The CDR3 is 16 residues long. CDR1 and CDR2 from the germline V gene are SGHRS and YFSETQ. This chain's CDR3 is CASSLVLGTSGNEQFF. DNA for the CDR3: TGCGCCAGCAGCTTGGTCCTCGGGACTAGCGGAAATGAGCAGTTCTTC. Together with reference TRBV5-1 and TRBJ2-1, the CDR3 gives the full variable domain: KAGVTQTPRYLIKTRGQQVTLSCSPISGHRSVSWYQQTPGQGLQFLFEYFSETQRNKGNFPGRFSGRQFSNSRSEMNVSTLELGDSALYLCASSLVLGTSGNEQFFGPGTRLTVL.

The sample holds many counts of this clonotype. The V call is TRBV2, the J call TRBJ1-1, with 9 positions matching TRBD1. The CDR3 contains 15 residues. Germline CDR1 is SNHLY and CDR2 is FYNNEI. Trimming removed 6 bases from V and 1 base from J; junction bases left unmatched: 6. The CDR3 DNA reads as TGTGCCAGCAGACTGGACAGGGGAGGGAACACTGAAGCTTTCTTT. This codes for CASRLDRGGNTEAFF.

This chain uses TRBV25-1 with TRBJ1-1; tentatively, D is TRBD1 (6 bases). Per germline, CDR1 MGHDK and CDR2 SYGVNS. Deletions cut 6 bases from V and 8 bases from J, with 13 bases between. This CDR3 spans 12 amino acids. CDR3 sequence (DNA): TGTGCCAGCAGGGACCCTCAGGGGGAAGCTTTCTTT. It encodes CASRDPQGEAFF.

This clonotype was observed a few times. The chain combines TRBV2 with TRBJ2-1; 9 bases map to TRBD2. V lost 9 bases and J lost 1; bases outside the gene matches: 4. CDR1 is SNHLY, CDR2 FYNNEI, per germline. The CDR3 extends over 14 amino acids. Written as DNA, the CDR3 is TGTGCCAGTAAGCGGGAGGTATCCTACAATGAGCAGTTCTTC. As protein: CASKREVSYNEQFF.

This chain joins TRBV5-5 and TRBJ2-6; D possibly corresponds to TRBD2 (6 bases). V lost 4 bases and J lost 4, with 15 bases in between. This CDR3 comprises 16 residues. Germline V gene lookup returns CDR1 SGHKS and CDR2 YYEKEE (reference sequence). In DNA form, the CDR3 reads TGTGCCAGCAGCCGAGACCAGGGACTGGGGGCCAACGTCCTGACTTTC. It encodes CASSRDQGLGANVLTF.

This clonotype turned up a few times. This chain's CDR3 is CASSQKNSNQPQHF. As DNA, the CDR3 is TGTGCCAGCAGCCAGAAAAATAGCAATCAGCCCCAGCATTTT. The rearrangement uses TRBV3-1 and TRBJ1-5; the D is unclear. CDR3 length equals 14 residues. V was trimmed by 3 bases and J by 0 bases, leaving 6 bases between them. Germline V gene data show CDR1 as LGHDT and CDR2 as YNNKEL (reference sequence).

The rearrangement links TRBV7-9 to TRBJ2-7; 7 bases agree with TRBD2. Per the germline V gene, CDR1 is SEHNR and CDR2 is FQNEAQ (reference sequence). This CDR3 is built from 13 residues. V shed 5 bases and J 4 bases; nucleotides not matched to a gene: 5. CDR3 in DNA: TGTGCCAGCAGCGCTAGGGAGGGGTACGAGCAGTACTTC. It codes for CASSAREGYEQYF.

V and J are TRBV29-1 and TRBJ1-1; D ambiguous. The V end was cut by 3 bases, the J end by 6 bases, with 11 bases between. CDR3 length: 12 amino acids. Germline V gene sequence: CDR1 SQVTM, CDR2 ANQGSEA. CDR3 nucleotides: TGCAGCGTTGATAATGCGGCAGCTGAAGCTTTCTTT. It yields the protein CSVDNAAAEAFF. The variable domain in full, completed from reference TRBV29-1 and TRBJ1-1, reads SAVISQKPSRDICQRGTSLTIQCQVDSQVTMMFWYRQQPGQSLTLIATANQGSEATYESGFVIDKFPISRPNLTFSTLTVSNMSPEDSSIYLCSVDNAAAEAFFGQGTRLTVV.

This clonotype has only a few counts. The rearrangement links TRBV2 to TRBJ2-5; D is undetermined. Germline-derived CDR1 and CDR2 are SNHLY and FYNNEI. V dropped 11 bases and J dropped 5 bases, with 18 bases sitting between them. The CDR3 length is 13 residues. The CDR3 region is CARRKVQPETQYF. The CDR3 DNA is TGTGCCCGCCGAAAAGTTCAGCCGGAGACCCAGTACTTC.

This clonotype was detected only a few times. The chain has TRBV12-3 or TRBV12-4 and TRBJ1-1, with D uncertain. This CDR3 is 14 amino acids long. Between the trimmed V and J ends, which lost 0 bases and 5 bases, there was a span of 10 bases. CDR3 sequence reads: CASSLAEFKTEAFF. In nucleotides, the CDR3 is TGTGCCAGCAGTTTAGCCGAGTTTAAGACTGAAGCTTTCTTT.

The chain couples TRBV5-1 to TRBJ1-6, with 9 bases aligning to TRBD1. The CDR3 has 15 residues. V dropped 0 bases and J dropped 9; count of bases not matched to a gene: 4. Looked up from germline, CDR1 is SGHRS and CDR2 is YFSETQ. CDR3 sequence reads: CASSLGQGVGSPLHF. DNA for the CDR3: TGCGCCAGCAGCTTGGGACAGGGGGTCGGTTCACCCCTCCACTTT.